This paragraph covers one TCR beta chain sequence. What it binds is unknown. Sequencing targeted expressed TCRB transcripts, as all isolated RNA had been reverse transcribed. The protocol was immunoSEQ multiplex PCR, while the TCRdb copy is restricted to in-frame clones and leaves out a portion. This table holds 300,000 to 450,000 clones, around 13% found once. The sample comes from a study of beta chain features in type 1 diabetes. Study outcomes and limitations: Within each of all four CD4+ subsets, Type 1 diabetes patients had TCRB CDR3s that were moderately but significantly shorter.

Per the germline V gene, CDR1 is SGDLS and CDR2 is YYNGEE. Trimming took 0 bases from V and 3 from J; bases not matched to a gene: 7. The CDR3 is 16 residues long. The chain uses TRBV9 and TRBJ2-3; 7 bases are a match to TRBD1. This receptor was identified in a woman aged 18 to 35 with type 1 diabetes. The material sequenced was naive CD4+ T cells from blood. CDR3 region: CASSVVSPRGTDTQYF. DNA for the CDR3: TGTGCCAGCAGCGTAGTTTCGCCCAGGGGGACAGATACGCAGTATTTT. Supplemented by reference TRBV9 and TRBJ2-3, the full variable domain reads DSGVTQTPKHLITATGQRVTLRCSPRSGDLSVYWYQQSLDQGLQFLIQYYNGEERAKGNILERFSAQQFPDLHSELNLSSLELGDSALYFCASSVVSPRGTDTQYFGPGTRLTVL.